Below are 17 T cell receptor beta chains sequenced from a single sample in a study of shared clonotypes between healthy human individuals. Naivety among CD8 cells was defined by CD45RO negativity and positive CCR7 selection, thereby excluding terminally differentiated effector memory CD45RA+ cells. TCRdb's table, derived via immunoSEQ multiplex PCR, lists solely in-frame clones and lacks some. Of hundreds of thousands of clones detected, 80% to 95% appear once; the ten largest clones hold 20% to 30%. Sequenced input: naive CD8+ T cells sorted from blood. These receptors were obtained from a man aged 25-40 years in good health.

The CDR3 loop reads CASISGGLMNTEAFF. Here the CDR3 DNA reads TGTGCCAGCATTTCAGGGGGACTCATGAACACTGAAGCTTTCTTT. The rearrangement uses TRBV2 and TRBJ1-1; 7 bases align to TRBD1. CDR1 and CDR2 (germline): SNHLY, FYNNEI. This CDR3 comprises 15 residues. V was pared by 7 bases and J by 0 bases, with 8 bases of the junction left unmatched.

To note about this clone: Additional DNA sequences in this sample encode the identical CDR3. The chain couples TRBV19 to TRBJ2-7; 10 bases line up with TRBD2. Trimming at V came to 3 bases and at J to 1 base, leaving 3 bases not matched to a gene. This CDR3 comprises 15 residues. Germline CDR1 is LNHDA and CDR2 is SQIVND (reference sequence). The CDR3 nucleotides read TGTGCCAGTAGTATCAGACTAGCGGGTTCCTACGAGCAGTACTTC. This translates into CASSIRLAGSYEQYF.

Turning to this clone: This specimen includes other DNA sequences encoding the same CDR3. V usage is TRBV7-9 and J usage is TRBJ2-7; D is undetermined. V lost 4 bases, J lost 3 bases, and 7 bases lay in between. There are 12 residues in the CDR3. Per the germline V gene, CDR1 is SEHNR and CDR2 is FQNEAQ (reference sequence). CDR3 nucleotides: TGTGCCAGCAGCTCTGACATCTACGAGCAGTACTTC. It codes for CASSSDIYEQYF.

This sequence joins TRBV28 and TRBJ2-7; TRBD1 matches at 8 bases. V gave up 3 bases and J gave up 4 bases; unmatched junction bases: 14. This CDR3 has 17 amino acids. CDR1 and CDR2 (germline): MDHEN, SYDVKM. The CDR3 sequence: CASSFVGRDRRFYEQYF. In DNA form, the CDR3 reads TGTGCCAGCAGTTTTGTGGGAAGGGACAGGAGGTTTTACGAGCAGTACTTC.

The genes are TRBV11-2 and TRBJ2-7; D unclear. CDR1 is SGHAT and CDR2 is FQNNGV in the germline V gene. Trimming removed 1 base from V and 6 bases from J, with 7 bases in between. This CDR3 contains 12 residues. The CDR3 DNA sequence: TGTGCCAGCAGCTTAGGGGGATTCGAGCAGTACTTC. This codes for CASSLGGFEQYF.

The rearrangement uses TRBV14 and TRBJ2-1, with D hard to call. The CDR3 consists of 12 residues. Trimming stripped 4 bases from V and 12 bases from J, with 13 bases between. Germline CDR1 reads SGHDN; CDR2 reads FVKESK. CDR3 in DNA: TGTGCCAGCAGCCGTTCGACCCCATTGCAGTTCTTC. Translation: CASSRSTPLQFF.

The chain couples TRBV18 to TRBJ2-7; 8 bases map to TRBD2. From germline, CDR1 is KGHSH and CDR2 LQKENI. This CDR3 has 16 amino acids. Unmatched junction bases numbered 8, after V lost 3 bases and J lost 1 base. CDR3 region: CASSPVASGLSYEQYF. For the CDR3, the DNA is TGTGCCAGCTCACCGGTAGCTAGCGGGTTATCCTACGAGCAGTACTTC.

In regard to this clone: Other DNA sequences of this sample code for an identical CDR3. The CDR3 reads CASSFGGSYEQYF. In DNA form, the CDR3 reads TGTGCCAGCAGTTTCGGGGGATCCTACGAGCAGTACTTC. The V gene is TRBV27, the J gene TRBJ2-7; the D gene is possibly TRBD2 (6 bases). Germline V gene sequence: CDR1 MNHEY, CDR2 SMNVEV (reference sequence). This CDR3 region has 13 residues. V was clipped by 3 bases and J by 1 base, with 7 bases between them.

This clone was recorded once. The chain joins TRBV30 to TRBJ2-1; TRBD2 agrees at 7 bases. Germline lookup yields CDR1 GTSNPN and CDR2 SVGIG (reference sequence). The CDR3 contains 14 residues. V lost 5 bases, J lost 4 bases, and 8 bases stayed unmatched. CDR3 protein: CAWGSRAGYNEQFF. The CDR3 DNA sequence: TGTGCCTGGGGTTCCCGAGCGGGGTACAATGAGCAGTTCTTC.

The CDR3 protein is CASSQYLTGRTDTQYF. The CDR3 region has the DNA TGTGCCAGCAGCCAATATCTGACGGGACGCACAGATACGCAGTATTTT. The chain recombines TRBV14 with TRBJ2-3; D could derive from TRBD1 or TRBD2 (5 bases each). The CDR3 extends over 16 amino acids. Deletions cut 2 bases from V and 1 base from J, with 13 bases between. Germline V gene sequence: CDR1 SGHDN, CDR2 FVKESK.

The rearrangement joins TRBV30 to TRBJ2-3, with D tentatively TRBD2 (5 bases). Germline CDR1 is GTSNPN and CDR2 is SVGIG (reference sequence). The CDR3 length is 13 residues. V dropped 4 bases and J dropped 1 base, with 9 bases sitting between them. The CDR3 nucleotides read TGTGCCTGGAACGGGGTGGGCACAGATACGCAGTATTTT. It encodes CAWNGVGTDTQYF.

J is TRBJ2-1 and V is TRBV9; TRBD1 is a possible D gene (5 bases). The germline V gene encodes CDR1 SGDLS and CDR2 YYNGEE. The V and J ends lost 0 bases and 5 bases respectively, with 24 bases between them. The CDR3 has 19 residues. The CDR3 nucleotides read TGTGCCAGCAGCGTAGTGGTATTAGTCGTGGGCTCCAGGGACAATGAGCAGTTCTTC. Protein sequence: CASSVVVLVVGSRDNEQFF. The whole variable domain, filled in from reference TRBV9 and TRBJ2-1, reads DSGVTQTPKHLITATGQRVTLRCSPRSGDLSVYWYQQSLDQGLQFLIQYYNGEERAKGNILERFSAQQFPDLHSELNLSSLELGDSALYFCASSVVVLVVGSRDNEQFFGPGTRLTVL.

V gene TRBV2 combines with J gene TRBJ1-5; D not certain. With 2 bases removed from V and 2 bases from J, the gap between germline ends came to 13 bases. Germline CDR1 is SNHLY and CDR2 is FYNNEI. The CDR3 has 16 amino acids. CDR3 sequence (DNA): TGTGCCAGCAGTGAAAATTCGGTGATAGGCAATCAGCCCCAGCATTTT. Protein product: CASSENSVIGNQPQHF.

This clone was seen ten or more times. This chain links TRBV30 with TRBJ2-3; no definite D call. This CDR3 is built from 14 residues. The ends were cut back, 2 bases at V and 2 bases at J, with 11 bases in the middle. Germline V lookup: CDR1 GTSNPN, CDR2 SVGIG (reference sequence). The DNA of the CDR3 is TGTGCCTGGAGTCTAAAGGACGACACAGATACGCAGTATTTT. This encodes CAWSLKDDTDTQYF. The full variable domain, in which reference TRBV30 and TRBJ2-3 provide the parts outside the CDR3, is SQTIHQWPATLVQPVGSPLSLECTVEGTSNPNLYWYRQAAGRGLQLLFYSVGIGQISSEVPQNLSASRPQDRQFILSSKKLLLSDSGFYLCAWSLKDDTDTQYFGPGTRLTVL.

The CDR3 DNA reads TGTGCCAGCAGTAAAGAGGCTAGTTGGGGCACAGATACGCAGTATTTT. This codes for CASSKEASWGTDTQYF. The chain uses TRBV6-4 and TRBJ2-3; D is unresolved. This CDR3 is built from 16 residues. V was shortened by 5 bases and J by 1 base, with 16 bases between the two germline ends. Germline loops: CDR1 MRHNA, CDR2 SNTAGT.

This chain uses TRBV7-2 with TRBJ2-1, with D possibly called TRBD1 or TRBD2 (6 bases each). The CDR3 has 14 residues. Germline CDR1 is SGHTA and CDR2 is FQGNSA. V lost 4 bases, J lost 12 bases, and 19 bases lay in between. Here the CDR3 reads CASSSPNEQGGQFF. CDR3 DNA sequence: TGTGCCAGCAGCTCGCCTAACGAACAGGGAGGGCAGTTCTTC.

There are a few counts of this clone. The J gene is TRBJ2-7, the V gene TRBV30; the D gene is possibly TRBD1 (6 bases). Germline CDR1 GTSNPN, CDR2 SVGIG (reference sequence). Trimming shortened V by 4 bases and J by 5 bases, and 12 bases separated the two germline ends. This CDR3 region has 12 residues. The CDR3, as DNA: TGTGCCTGGACAGGGGATCTCGACGAGCAGTACTTC. Translation: CAWTGDLDEQYF.